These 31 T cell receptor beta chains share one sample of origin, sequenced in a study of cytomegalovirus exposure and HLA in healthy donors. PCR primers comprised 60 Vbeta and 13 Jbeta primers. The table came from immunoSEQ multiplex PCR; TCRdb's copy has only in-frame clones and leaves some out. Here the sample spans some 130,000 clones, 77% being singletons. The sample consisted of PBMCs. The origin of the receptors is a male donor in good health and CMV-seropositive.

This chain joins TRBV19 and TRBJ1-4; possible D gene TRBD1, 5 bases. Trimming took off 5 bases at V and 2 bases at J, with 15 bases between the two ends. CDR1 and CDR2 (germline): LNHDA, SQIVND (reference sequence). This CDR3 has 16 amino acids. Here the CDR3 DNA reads TGTGCCAGTAGTCTAATCTCGGGGGGTACTAATGAAAAACTGTTTTTT. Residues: CASSLISGGTNEKLFF.

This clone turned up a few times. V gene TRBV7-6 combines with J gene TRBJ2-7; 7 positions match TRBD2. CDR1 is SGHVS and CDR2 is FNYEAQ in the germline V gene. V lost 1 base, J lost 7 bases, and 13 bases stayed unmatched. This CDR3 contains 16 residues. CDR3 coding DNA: TGTGCCAGCAGCTTAGGGGTAGCGGGCGTGACGGGGGAGCAGTACTTC. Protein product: CASSLGVAGVTGEQYF.

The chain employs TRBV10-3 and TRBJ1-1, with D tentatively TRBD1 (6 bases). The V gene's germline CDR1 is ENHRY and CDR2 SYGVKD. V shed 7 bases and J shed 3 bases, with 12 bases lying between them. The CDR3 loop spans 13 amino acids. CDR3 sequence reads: CAIMGAGDTEAFF. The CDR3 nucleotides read TGTGCCATCATGGGGGCCGGGGACACTGAAGCTTTCTTT.

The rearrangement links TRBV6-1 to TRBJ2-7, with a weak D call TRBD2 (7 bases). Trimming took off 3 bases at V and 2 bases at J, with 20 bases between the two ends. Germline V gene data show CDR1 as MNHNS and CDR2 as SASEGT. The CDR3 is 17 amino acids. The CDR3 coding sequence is TGTGCCAGCAGTGAGTTTTGGCGGGGGCGGAAAACCTACGAGCAGTACTTC. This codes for CASSEFWRGRKTYEQYF.

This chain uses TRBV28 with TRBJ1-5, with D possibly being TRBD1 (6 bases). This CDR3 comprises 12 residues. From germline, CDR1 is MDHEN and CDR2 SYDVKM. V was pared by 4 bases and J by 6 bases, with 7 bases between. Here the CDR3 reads CASSSGAQPQHF. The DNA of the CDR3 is TGTGCCAGCAGTTCAGGGGCTCAGCCCCAGCATTTT.

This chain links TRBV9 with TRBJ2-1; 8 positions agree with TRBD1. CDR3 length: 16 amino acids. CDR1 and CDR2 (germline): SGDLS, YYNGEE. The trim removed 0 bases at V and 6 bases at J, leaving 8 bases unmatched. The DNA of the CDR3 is TGTGCCAGCAGCGTAGCCTCGGGACAGGCTGCCAATGAGCAGTTCTTC. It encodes CASSVASGQAANEQFF.

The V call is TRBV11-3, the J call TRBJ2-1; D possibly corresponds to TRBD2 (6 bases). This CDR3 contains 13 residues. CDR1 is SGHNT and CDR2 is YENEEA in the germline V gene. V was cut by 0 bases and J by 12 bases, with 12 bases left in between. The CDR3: CASSLEEGTGQFF. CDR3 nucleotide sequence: TGTGCCAGCAGCTTAGAGGAGGGAACAGGGCAGTTCTTC.

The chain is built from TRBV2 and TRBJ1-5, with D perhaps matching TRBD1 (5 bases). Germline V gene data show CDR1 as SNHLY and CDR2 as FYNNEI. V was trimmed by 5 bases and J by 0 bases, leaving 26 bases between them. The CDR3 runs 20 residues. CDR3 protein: CASSQWAQGVLPNSNQPQHF. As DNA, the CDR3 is TGTGCCAGCAGTCAATGGGCCCAGGGCGTCTTGCCAAATAGCAATCAGCCCCAGCATTTT.

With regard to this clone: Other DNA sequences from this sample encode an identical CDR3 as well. CDR3 loop: CASSLGRQETQYF. In nucleotides, the CDR3 is TGTGCCAGCAGCTTAGGCAGGCAAGAGACCCAGTACTTC. The V gene is TRBV7-2, the J gene TRBJ2-5; D not resolved. V gave up 1 base and J gave up 2 bases, with 5 bases separating them. The CDR3 has 13 amino acids. The germline V gene has CDR1 SGHTA and CDR2 FQGNSA.

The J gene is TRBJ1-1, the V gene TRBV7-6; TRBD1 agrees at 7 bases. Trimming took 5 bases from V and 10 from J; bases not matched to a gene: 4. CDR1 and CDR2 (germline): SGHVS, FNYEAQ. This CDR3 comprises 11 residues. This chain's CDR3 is CASSQGQRAFF. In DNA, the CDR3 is TGTGCCAGCAGCCAGGGACAGAGAGCTTTCTTT. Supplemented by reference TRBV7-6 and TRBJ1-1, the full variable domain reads GAGVSQSPRYKVTKRGQDVALRCDPISGHVSLYWYRQALGQGPEFLTYFNYEAQQDKSGLPNDRFSAERPEGSISTLTIQRTEQRDSAMYRCASSQGQRAFFGQGTRLTVV.

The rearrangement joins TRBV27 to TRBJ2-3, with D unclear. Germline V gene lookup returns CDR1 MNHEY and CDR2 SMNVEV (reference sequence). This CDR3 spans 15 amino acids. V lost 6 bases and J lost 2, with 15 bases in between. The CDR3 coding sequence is TGTGCCAGCAGCCCGTCCCGACGGGTCACAGATACGCAGTATTTT. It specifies CASSPSRRVTDTQYF.

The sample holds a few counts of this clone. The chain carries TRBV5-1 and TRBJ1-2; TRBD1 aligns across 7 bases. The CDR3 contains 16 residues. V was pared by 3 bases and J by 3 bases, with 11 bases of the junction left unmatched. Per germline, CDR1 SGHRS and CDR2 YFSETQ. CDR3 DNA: TGCGCCAGCAGCTCGGAGGGCAGGGGGACTGACTATGGCTACACCTTC. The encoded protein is CASSSEGRGTDYGYTF.

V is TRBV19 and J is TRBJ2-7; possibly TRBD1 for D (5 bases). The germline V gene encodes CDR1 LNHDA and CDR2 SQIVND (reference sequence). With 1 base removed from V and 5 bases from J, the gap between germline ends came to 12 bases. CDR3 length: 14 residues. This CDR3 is CASSIVGRVNEQYF. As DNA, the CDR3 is TGTGCCAGTAGTATAGTTGGCAGGGTCAACGAGCAGTACTTC.

The CDR3 DNA is TGTGCCACCAGCAGGGGCTTTACCAGCACAGATACGCAGTATTTT. Translated, it gives CATSRGFTSTDTQYF. V and J are TRBV15 and TRBJ2-3; D is undetermined. Trimming cost V 3 bases and J 0 bases, with 10 bases left between them. The germline CDR1 and CDR2 sequences are LNHNV and YYDKDF (reference sequence). CDR3 length equals 15 residues.

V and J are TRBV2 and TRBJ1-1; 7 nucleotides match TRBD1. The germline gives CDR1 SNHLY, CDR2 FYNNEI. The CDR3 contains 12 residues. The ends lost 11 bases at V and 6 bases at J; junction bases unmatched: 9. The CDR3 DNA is TGTGCCGGGACAGCTCAAGACGCTGAAGCTTTCTTT. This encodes CAGTAQDAEAFF.

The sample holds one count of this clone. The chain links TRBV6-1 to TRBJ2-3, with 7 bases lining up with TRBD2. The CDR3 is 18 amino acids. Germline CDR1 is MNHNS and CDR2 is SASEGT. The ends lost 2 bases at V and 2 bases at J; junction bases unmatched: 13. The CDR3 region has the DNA TGTGCCAGCAGTGAATTAGGGCGGGGGAACCTTCTCACAGATACGCAGTATTTT. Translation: CASSELGRGNLLTDTQYF.

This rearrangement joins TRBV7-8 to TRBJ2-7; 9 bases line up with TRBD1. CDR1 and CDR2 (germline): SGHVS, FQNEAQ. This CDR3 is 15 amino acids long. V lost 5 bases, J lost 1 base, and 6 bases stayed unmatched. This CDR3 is CASSPPDRGSYEQYF. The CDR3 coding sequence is TGTGCCAGCAGCCCCCCGGACAGGGGTTCCTACGAGCAGTACTTC.

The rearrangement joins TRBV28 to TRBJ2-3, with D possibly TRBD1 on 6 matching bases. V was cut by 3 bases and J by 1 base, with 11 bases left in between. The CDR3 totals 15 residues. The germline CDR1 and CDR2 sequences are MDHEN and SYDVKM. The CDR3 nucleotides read TGTGCCAGCAGTTTCGTGGCAGGGGGCACAGATACGCAGTATTTT. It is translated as CASSFVAGGTDTQYF.

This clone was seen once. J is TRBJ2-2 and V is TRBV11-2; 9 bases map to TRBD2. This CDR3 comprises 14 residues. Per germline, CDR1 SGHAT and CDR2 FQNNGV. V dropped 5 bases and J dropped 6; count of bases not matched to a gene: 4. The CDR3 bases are TGTGCCAGCAGCCCCGGGACTAGCCCCGGGGAGCTGTTTTTT. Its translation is CASSPGTSPGELFF.

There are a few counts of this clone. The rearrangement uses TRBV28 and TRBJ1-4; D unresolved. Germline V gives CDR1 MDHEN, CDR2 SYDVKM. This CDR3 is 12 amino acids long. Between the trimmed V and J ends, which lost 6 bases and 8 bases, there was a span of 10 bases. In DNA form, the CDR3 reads TGTGCCAGCAGCTCCCTGTCCGAAAAACTGTTTTTT. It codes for CASSSLSEKLFF.

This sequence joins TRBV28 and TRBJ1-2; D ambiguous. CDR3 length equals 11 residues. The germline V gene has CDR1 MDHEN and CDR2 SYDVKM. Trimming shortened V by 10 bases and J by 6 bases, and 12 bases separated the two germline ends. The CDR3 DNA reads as TGTGCCACCAGCTTCTCAGATGGCTACACCTTC. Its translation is CATSFSDGYTF.

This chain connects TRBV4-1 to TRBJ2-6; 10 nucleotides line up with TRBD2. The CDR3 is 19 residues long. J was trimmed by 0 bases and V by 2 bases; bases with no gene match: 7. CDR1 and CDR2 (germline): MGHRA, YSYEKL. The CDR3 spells CASSQWGLALGSGANVLTF. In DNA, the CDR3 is TGCGCCAGCAGCCAATGGGGACTAGCGCTTGGCTCTGGGGCCAACGTCCTGACTTTC.

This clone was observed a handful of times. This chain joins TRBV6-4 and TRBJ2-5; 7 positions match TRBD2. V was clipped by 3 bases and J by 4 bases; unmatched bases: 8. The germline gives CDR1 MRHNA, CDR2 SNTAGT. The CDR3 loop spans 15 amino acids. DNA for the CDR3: TGTGCCAGCAGTGAGGCGGCGGGGGAGCGAGAGACCCAGTACTTC. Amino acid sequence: CASSEAAGERETQYF.

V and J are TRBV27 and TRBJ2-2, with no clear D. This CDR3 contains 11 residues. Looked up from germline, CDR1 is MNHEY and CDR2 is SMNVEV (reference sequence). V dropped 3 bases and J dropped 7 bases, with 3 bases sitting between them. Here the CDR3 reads CASSFHGELFF. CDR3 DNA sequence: TGTGCCAGCAGTTTCCACGGGGAGCTGTTTTTT.

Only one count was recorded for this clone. Written as DNA, the CDR3 is TGTGCCAGCAGCTTAGTCGCCGGCAGGGTAAATAATGAAAAACTGTTTTTT. Its protein is CASSLVAGRVNNEKLFF. The chain has TRBV7-2 and TRBJ1-4, with D maybe TRBD1 (5 bases). V gave up 1 base and J gave up 4 bases, with 16 bases separating them. The CDR3 sequence is 17 residues long. Per germline, CDR1 SGHTA and CDR2 FQGNSA.

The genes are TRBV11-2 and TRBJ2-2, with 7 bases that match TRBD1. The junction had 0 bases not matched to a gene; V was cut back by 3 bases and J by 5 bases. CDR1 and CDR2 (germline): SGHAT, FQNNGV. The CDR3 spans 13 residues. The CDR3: CASSLTGTGELFF. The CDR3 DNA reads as TGTGCCAGCAGCTTGACAGGGACCGGGGAGCTGTTTTTT.

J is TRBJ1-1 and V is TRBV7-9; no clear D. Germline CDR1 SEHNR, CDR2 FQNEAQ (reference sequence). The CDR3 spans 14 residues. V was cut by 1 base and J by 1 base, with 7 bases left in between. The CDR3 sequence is CASSLGGQNTEAFF. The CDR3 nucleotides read TGTGCCAGCAGCTTAGGAGGCCAGAACACTGAAGCTTTCTTT.

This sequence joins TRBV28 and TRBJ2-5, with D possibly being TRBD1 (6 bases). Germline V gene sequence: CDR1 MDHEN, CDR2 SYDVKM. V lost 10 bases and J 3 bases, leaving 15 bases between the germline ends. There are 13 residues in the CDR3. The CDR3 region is CATSGTTKETQYF. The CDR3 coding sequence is TGTGCCACCTCCGGGACAACTAAAGAGACCCAGTACTTC.

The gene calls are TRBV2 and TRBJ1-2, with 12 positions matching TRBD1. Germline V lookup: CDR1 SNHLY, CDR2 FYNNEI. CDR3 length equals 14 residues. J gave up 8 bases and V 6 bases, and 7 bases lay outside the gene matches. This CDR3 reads CASRDGTGGEGYTF. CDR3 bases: TGTGCCAGCAGGGACGGGACAGGGGGCGAGGGCTACACCTTC.

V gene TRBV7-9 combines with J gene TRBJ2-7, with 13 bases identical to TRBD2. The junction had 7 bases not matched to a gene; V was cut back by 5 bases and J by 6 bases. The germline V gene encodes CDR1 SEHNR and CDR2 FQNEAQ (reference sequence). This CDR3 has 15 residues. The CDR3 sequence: CASSDGLAGEGEQYF. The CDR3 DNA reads TGTGCCAGCAGCGACGGACTAGCGGGAGAGGGCGAGCAGTACTTC.

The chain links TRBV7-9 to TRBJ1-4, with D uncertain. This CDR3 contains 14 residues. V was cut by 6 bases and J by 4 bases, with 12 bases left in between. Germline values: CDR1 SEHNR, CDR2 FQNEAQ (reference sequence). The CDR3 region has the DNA TGTGCCAGCAGGGCCGGACTTGGTAATGAAAAACTGTTTTTT. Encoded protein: CASRAGLGNEKLFF.